The sample holds a few counts of the clone carrying this T cell receptor beta chain. TCRdb independently ran MiXCR on the RT-PCR reads; one entry per CDR3 protein. The sample shows hundreds of thousands of distinct CDR3 sequences, 35% to 45% of them seen only once. These data belong to a study of patients and donors after allogeneic stem cell transplantation. The CDR3 runs 13 residues. V shed 1 base and J 15 bases; nucleotides not matched to a gene: 7. The germline V gene encodes CDR1 SEHNR and CDR2 FQNEAQ (reference sequence). The rearrangement uses TRBV7-9 and TRBJ2-1; TRBD1 agrees at 9 bases. Sample: blood, either unsorted or a sorted T cell fraction (not recorded which). The receptor was derived from a human donor who was either an allogeneic HSCT recipient or a stem cell or donor lymphocyte infusion donor (not recorded which). It is not recorded whose cells these are; they may come from a transplant donor. The CDR3 DNA reads as TGTGCCAGCAGCTTAGTCCCGGGACAGGGTGCGTTCTTC. Residues: CASSLVPGQGAFF. Drawing the rest from reference TRBV7-9 and TRBJ2-1, the complete variable domain is DTGVSQNPRHKITKRGQNVTFRCDPISEHNRLYWYRQTLGQGPEFLTYFQNEAQLEKSRLLSDRFSAERPKGSFSTLEIQRTEQGDSAMYLCASSLVPGQGAFFGPGTRLTVL.